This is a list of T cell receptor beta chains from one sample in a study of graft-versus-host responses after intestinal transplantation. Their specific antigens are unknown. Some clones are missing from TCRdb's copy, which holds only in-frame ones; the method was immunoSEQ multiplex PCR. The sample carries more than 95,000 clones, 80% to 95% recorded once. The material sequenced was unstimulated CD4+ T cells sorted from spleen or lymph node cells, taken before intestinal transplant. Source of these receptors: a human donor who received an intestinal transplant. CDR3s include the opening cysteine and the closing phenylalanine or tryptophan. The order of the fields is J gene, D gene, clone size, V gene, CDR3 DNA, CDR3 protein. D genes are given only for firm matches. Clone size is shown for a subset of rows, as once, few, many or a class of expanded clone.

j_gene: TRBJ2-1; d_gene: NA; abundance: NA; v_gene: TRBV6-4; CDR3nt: TGTGCCAGCAGTGACTCACTAGCCGGTGAGCAGTTCTTC; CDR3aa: CASSDSLAGEQFF
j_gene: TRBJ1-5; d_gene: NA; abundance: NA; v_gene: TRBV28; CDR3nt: TGTGCCAGCAGTTTATTGTCGGGGAGTAGCAATCAGCCCCAGCATTTT; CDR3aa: CASSLLSGSSNQPQHF
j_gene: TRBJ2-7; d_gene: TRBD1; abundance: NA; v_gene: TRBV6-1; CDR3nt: TGTGCCAGCATTAGACAGGGGGCCCGGGAGCAGTACTTC; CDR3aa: CASIRQGAREQYF
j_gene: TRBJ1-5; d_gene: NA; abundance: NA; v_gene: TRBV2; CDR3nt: TGTGCCAGCGCGCGAGCTACAGCTTACAATCAGCCCCAGCATTTT; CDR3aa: CASARATAYNQPQHF
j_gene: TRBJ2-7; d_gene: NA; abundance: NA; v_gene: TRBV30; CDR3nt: TGTGCCGGAAAGACGGGTCTCTCCTACGAGCAGTACTTC; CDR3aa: CAGKTGLSYEQYF
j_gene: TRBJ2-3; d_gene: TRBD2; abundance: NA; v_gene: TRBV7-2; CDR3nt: TGTGCCAGCAGCTACGGGACTAGCGGGGGGCTCACAGATACGCAGTATTTT; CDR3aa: CASSYGTSGGLTDTQYF
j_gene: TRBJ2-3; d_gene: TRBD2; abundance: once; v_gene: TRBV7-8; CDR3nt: TGTGCCAGCAGCTTAGCTATAGCTAGCGGGGGCACAGATACGCAGTATTTT; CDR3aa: CASSLAIASGGTDTQYF
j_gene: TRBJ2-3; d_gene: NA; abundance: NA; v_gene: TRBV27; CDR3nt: TGTGCCAGCAGTTTATCGTCCAGGCGCTATACGCAGTATTTT; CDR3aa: CASSLSSRRYTQYF
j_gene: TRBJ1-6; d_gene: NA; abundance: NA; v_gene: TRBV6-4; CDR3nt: TGTGCCAGCAGTGCATTTTGGGACAATCTGAATTCACCCCTCCACTTT; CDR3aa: CASSAFWDNLNSPLHF
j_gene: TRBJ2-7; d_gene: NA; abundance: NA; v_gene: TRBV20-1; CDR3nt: TGCAGTGCTAGTGTCTACTACGAGCAGTACTTC; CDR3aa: CSASVYYEQYF
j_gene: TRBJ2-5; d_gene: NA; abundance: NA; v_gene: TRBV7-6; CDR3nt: TGTGCCAGCAGCTTAAGGGGGGGAGAGACCCAGTACTTC; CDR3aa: CASSLRGGETQYF
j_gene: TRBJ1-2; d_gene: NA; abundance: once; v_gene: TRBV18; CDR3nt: TGTGCCAGCTCAACGGTGACAGGTCTCAACCTCTATGGCTACACCTTC; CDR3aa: CASSTVTGLNLYGYTF
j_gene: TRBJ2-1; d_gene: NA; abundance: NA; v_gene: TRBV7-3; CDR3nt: TGTGCCAGCAGCTTATCCGCGATTACCTCCTACAATGAGCAGTTCTTC; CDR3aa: CASSLSAITSYNEQFF
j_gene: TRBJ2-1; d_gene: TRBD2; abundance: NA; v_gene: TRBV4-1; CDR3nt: TGCGCCAGCAGCCAAGCTAGCGGCCTTATCTACAATGAGCAGTTCTTC; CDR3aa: CASSQASGLIYNEQFF
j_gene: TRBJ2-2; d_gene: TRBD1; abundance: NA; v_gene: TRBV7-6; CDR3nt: TGTGCCAGCAGCTCAGGGGGTTACAGGGGAACCGGGGAGCTGTTTTTT; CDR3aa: CASSSGGYRGTGELFF
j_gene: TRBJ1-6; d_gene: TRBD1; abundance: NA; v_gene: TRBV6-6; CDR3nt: TGTGCCAGCAGACCGACACAGGGGCGATTGTCACCCCTCCACTTT; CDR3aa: CASRPTQGRLSPLHF
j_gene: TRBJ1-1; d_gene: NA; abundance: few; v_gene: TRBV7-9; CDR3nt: TGTGCCAGCAGCTCAAATTGGGAGGGCACTGAAGCTTTCTTT; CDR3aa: CASSSNWEGTEAFF
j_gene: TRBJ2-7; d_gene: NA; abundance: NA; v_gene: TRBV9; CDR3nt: TGTGCCAGCAGCGTATTTTCGGGCTCCTACGAGCAGTACTTC; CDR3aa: CASSVFSGSYEQYF
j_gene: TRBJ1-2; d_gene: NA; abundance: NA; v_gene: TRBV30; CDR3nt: TGTGCCTGGAGTGCCGGGCAGGGCTTGGTCTATGGCTACACCTTC; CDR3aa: CAWSAGQGLVYGYTF
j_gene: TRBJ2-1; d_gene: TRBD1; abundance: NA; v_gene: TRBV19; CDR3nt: TGTGCCAGTAGTAAGACACGACAGGGGGCGTCCTACAATGAGCAGTTCTTC; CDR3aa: CASSKTRQGASYNEQFF
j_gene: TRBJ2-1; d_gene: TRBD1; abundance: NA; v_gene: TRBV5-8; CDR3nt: TGTGCCAGCAGCCGTGGGACAGGGGCCTCCTACAATGAGCAGTTCTTC; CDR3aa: CASSRGTGASYNEQFF
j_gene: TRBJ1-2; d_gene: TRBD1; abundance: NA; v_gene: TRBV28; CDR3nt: TGTGCCAGCAGCCTACAGGGGGCGGGTGGCTACACCTTC; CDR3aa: CASSLQGAGGYTF
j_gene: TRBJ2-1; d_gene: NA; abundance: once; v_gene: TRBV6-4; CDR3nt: TGTGCCAGCAGTGACCCTACACTTTTGGGGGCTCTCTCCTACAATGAGCAGTTCTTC; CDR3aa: CASSDPTLLGALSYNEQFF
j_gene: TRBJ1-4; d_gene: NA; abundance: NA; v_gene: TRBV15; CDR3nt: TGTGCCACCAGCAGAGAACGTTGGGCGACTAATGAAAAACTGTTTTTT; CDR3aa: CATSRERWATNEKLFF
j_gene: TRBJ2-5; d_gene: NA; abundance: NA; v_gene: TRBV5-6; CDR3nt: TGTGCCAGCAGCCCCGCGGACTGGTACCAAGAGACCCAGTACTTC; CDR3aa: CASSPADWYQETQYF
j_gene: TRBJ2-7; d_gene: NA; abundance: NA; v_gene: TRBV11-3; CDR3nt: TGTGCCAGCAGCTCAGAGGGGCACGAGCAGTACTTC; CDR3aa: CASSSEGHEQYF
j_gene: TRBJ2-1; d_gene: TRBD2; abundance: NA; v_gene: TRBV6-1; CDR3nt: TGTGCCAGCAGCGGATGGACTAGCGGGATTGGGAGGCTGTTCTTC; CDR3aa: CASSGWTSGIGRLFF
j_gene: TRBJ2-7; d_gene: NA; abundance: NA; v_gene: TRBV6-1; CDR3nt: TGTGCCAGCAGTGACCCCCTAGGATTAACCTACGAGCAGTACTTC; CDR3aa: CASSDPLGLTYEQYF
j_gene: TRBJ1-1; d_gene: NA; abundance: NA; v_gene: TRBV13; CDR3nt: TGTGCCAGCAGCTTAGAGACAGCCCTGAACACTGAAGCTTTCTTT; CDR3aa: CASSLETALNTEAFF
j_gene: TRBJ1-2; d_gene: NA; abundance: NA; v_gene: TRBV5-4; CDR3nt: TGTGCCAGCAGCTTGTCGGTGGACGGGGGCTATGGCTACACCTTC; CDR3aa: CASSLSVDGGYGYTF
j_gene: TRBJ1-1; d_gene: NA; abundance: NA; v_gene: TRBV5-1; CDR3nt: TGCGCCAGCACTCCCGTGGGCATGAACACTGAAGCTTTCTTT; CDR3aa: CASTPVGMNTEAFF
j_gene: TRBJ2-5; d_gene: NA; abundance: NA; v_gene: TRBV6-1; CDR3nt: TGTGCCAGCACAGGGCTGTTCCAAGAGACCCAGTACTTC; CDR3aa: CASTGLFQETQYF
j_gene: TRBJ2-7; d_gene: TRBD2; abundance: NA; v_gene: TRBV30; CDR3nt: TGTGCCTGGAGTGAAGGACTAGCGGGGGGATTCGAGCAGTACTTC; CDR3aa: CAWSEGLAGGFEQYF
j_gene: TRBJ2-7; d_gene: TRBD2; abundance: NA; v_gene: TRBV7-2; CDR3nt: TGTGCCAGCAGTTTTGGAGGACTAGCGGGAAAGGGTTCCTACGAGCAGTACTTC; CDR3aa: CASSFGGLAGKGSYEQYF
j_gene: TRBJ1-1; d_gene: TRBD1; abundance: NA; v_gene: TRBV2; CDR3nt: TGTGCCAGCAGTGGACAGGGAGGTACTGAAGCTTTCTTT; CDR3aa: CASSGQGGTEAFF
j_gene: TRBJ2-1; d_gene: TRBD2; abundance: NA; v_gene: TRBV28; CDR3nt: TGTGCCAGCAGTTTAAGCGGGAGGACCTACAATGAGCAGTTCTTC; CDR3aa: CASSLSGRTYNEQFF
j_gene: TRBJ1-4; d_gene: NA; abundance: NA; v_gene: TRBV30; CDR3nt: TGTGCCTGGAGCGCGGTTCAGGGAATGAGACGGGAAAAACTGTTTTTT; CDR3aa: CAWSAVQGMRREKLFF
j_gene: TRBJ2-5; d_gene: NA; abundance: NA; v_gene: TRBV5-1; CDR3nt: TGCGCCAGCAGCTTGGAATCGGGTGGGGCAGAGACCCAGTACTTC; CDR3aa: CASSLESGGAETQYF
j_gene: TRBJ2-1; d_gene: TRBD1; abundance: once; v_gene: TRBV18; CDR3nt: TGTGCCAGCTCACGGACCCGCTGGGACAGGGTGGATGAGCAGTTCTTC; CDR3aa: CASSRTRWDRVDEQFF
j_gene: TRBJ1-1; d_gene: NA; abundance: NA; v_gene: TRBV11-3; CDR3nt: TGTGCCAGCAGCTTGAGGGAGGGGACTGAAGCTTTCTTT; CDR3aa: CASSLREGTEAFF
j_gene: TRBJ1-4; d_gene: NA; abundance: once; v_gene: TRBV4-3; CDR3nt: TGCGCCAGCAGCCAAGTCGCGGGGAATGAAAAACTGTTTTTT; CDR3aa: CASSQVAGNEKLFF
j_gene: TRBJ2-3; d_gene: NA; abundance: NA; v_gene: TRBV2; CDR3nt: TGTGCCAGCAGTGAGATTGAAATAGCGGGCACAGATACGCAGTATTTT; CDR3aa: CASSEIEIAGTDTQYF
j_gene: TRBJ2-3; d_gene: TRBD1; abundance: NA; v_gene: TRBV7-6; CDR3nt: TGTGCCAGCAGCTTACGGGCAGGGGGCTTCGGGTACACAGATACGCAGTATTTT; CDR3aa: CASSLRAGGFGYTDTQYF
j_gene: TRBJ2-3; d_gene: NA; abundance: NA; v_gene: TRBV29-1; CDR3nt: TGCAGCGGGATTGGCAGGGCCTCCTCTAGCACAGATACGCAGTATTTT; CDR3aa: CSGIGRASSSTDTQYF
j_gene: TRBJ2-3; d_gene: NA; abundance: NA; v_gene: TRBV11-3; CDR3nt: TGTGCCACCAAAAACGGGGGAAGCACAGATACGCAGTATTTT; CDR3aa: CATKNGGSTDTQYF
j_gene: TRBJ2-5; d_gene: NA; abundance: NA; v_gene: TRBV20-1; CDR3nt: TGCAGTGCCACCCCCGTCGGTGCCCAGTACTTC; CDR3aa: CSATPVGAQYF
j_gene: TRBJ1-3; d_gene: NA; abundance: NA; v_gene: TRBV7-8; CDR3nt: TGTGCCAGCAGCTTAGGACTGGACGGGATCCGTCTAGGGAACACCATATATTTT; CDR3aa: CASSLGLDGIRLGNTIYF
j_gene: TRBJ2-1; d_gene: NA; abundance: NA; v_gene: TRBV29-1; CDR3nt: TGCAGCGTTCGTGGCGCCAGGAACTACAATGAGCAGTTCTTC; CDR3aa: CSVRGARNYNEQFF
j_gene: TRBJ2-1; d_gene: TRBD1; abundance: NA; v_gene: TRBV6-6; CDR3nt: TGTGCCAGCAGTTACCGGGACAGGGGATACAATGAGCAGTTCTTC; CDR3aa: CASSYRDRGYNEQFF
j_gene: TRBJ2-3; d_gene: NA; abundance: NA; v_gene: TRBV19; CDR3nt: TGTGCCAGTAGTATACTAGCAGGTACCACAGATACGCAGTATTTT; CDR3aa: CASSILAGTTDTQYF
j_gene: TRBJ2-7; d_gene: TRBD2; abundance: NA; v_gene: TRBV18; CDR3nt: TGTGCCAGCTCACCCAGTACTAGCGGCGCTTCCTACGAGCAGTACTTC; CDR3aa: CASSPSTSGASYEQYF
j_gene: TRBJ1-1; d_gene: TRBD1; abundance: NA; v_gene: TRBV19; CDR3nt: TGTGCCAGTAGTACGACAGGACAGGGGGCCGTGAGGGACACTGAAGCTTTCTTT; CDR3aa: CASSTTGQGAVRDTEAFF
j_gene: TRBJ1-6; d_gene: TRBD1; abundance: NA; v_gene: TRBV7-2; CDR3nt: TGTGCCAGCAGCTCCAATCTCCTCCGGGACAGGAGTTCACCCCTCCACTTT; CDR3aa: CASSSNLLRDRSSPLHF
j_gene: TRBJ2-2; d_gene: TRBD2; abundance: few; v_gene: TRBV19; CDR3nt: TGTGCCAGTAGTGCCTGGACTAGCGGCGCCGGGGAGCTGTTTTTT; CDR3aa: CASSAWTSGAGELFF
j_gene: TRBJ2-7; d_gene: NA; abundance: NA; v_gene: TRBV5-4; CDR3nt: TGTGCCAGCAGCCCCGGGGCGACCGGGGGCTACGAGCAGTACTTC; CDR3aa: CASSPGATGGYEQYF
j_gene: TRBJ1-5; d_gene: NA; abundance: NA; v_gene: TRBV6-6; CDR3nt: TGTGCCAGCAGTTACTCCCGGGAGAATCAGCCCCAGCATTTT; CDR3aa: CASSYSRENQPQHF
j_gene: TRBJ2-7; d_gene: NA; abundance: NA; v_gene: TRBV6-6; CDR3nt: TGTGCCAGCAGTTACCGTCTAGCTAGGGGGTACGAGCAGTACTTC; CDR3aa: CASSYRLARGYEQYF
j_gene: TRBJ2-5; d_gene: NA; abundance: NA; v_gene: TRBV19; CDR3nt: TGTGCCAGTAGTATAGGTCGAGTGGAGACCCAGTACTTC; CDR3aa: CASSIGRVETQYF
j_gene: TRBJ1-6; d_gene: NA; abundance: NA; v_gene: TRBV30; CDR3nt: TGTGCCTGGATGAGGAGGGGATATAATTCACCCCTCCACTTT; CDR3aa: CAWMRRGYNSPLHF